The following is a T cell receptor beta chain sequence with its context. The source of the sample is a study of OX40 agonist ivuxolimab in advanced cancers. Study at large: Three patients had partial responses: one hepatocellular carcinoma, two cutaneous melanoma.

This CDR3 comprises 15 residues. Assay used: immunoSEQ multiplex PCR; TCRdb lists only in-frame clones, some missing. Of under 85,000 clones in the sample, under 90% were seen once. The sample here was CD4+ or CD8+ T cells sorted from blood, taken in a trial of the OX40 agonist ivuxolimab. The sequence was obtained from an adult with an advanced solid tumor such as melanoma, head and neck, liver or kidney cancer. The chain links TRBV12-2 to TRBJ2-7; the table's D gene call, TRBD2, was not cross checked with the DNA. TRBV12-2 is a documented pseudogene. CDR3 sequence: CASRHPSGSGYEQYF. The CDR3 DNA follows: TGTGCAAGTCGCCACCCTAGCGGGAGCGGGTACGAGCAGTACTTC.